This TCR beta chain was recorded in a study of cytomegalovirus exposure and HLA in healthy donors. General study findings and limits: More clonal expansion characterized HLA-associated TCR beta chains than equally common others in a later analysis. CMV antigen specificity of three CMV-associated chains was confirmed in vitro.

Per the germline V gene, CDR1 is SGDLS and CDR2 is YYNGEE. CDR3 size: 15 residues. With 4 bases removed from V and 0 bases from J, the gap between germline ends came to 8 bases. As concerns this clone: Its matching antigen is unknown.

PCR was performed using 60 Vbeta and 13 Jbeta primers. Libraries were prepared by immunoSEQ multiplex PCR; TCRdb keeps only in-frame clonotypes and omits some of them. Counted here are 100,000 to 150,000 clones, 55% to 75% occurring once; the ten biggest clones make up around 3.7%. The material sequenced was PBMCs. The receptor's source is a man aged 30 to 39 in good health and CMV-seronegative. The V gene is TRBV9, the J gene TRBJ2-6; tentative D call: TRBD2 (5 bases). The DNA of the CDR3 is TGTGCCAGCAGCCCGGGGAGCTCTGGGGCCAACGTCCTGACTTTC. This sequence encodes CASSPGSSGANVLTF.